This is a list of T cell receptor beta chains from one sample in a study of graft-versus-host responses after intestinal transplantation. Antigens of these TCRs are unknown. TCRdb's copy holds only in-frame clones and misses some; the assay was immunoSEQ multiplex PCR. The sample consists of approximately 90,000 clones, around 93% of them appearing once. Sequences were derived from unstimulated CD8+ T cells sorted from spleen or lymph node cells, sampled before transplant. The receptor set was obtained from a human donor who was the organ donor for an intestinal transplant. Both conserved end residues are part of each CDR3. The D gene is left open where the match is weak. Rows give clone size only sometimes, using once, few, many, or a class for an expanded clone.

d_gene | j_gene | v_gene | abundance | CDR3nt | CDR3aa
- | TRBJ2-2 | TRBV9 | - | TGTGCCAGCGGACCAGAGGGGGGGACTAACACCGGGGAGCTGTTTTTT | CASGPEGGTNTGELFF
- | TRBJ1-1 | TRBV19 | - | TGTGCCAGTAGTTGGGTTCCGGGCGGGACTGAAGCTTTCTTT | CASSWVPGGTEAFF
TRBD1 | TRBJ2-7 | TRBV5-1 | - | TGCGCCAGCAGCTTAACAGGGGCTGGAGCCTACGAGCAGTACTTC | CASSLTGAGAYEQYF
- | TRBJ1-2 | TRBV18 | - | TGTGCCAGCTCACCACACCCCCTTAAGGGAGTCGTTTCTCACTATGGCTACACCTTC | CASSPHPLKGVVSHYGYTF
- | TRBJ1-1 | TRBV30 | - | TGTGCCGGGACCGGGGGTGCGGCTGAAGCTTTCTTT | CAGTGGAAEAFF
- | TRBJ2-2 | TRBV6-1 | few | TGTGCCAGCAGTGAAGGGCCCTCGGGCACCGGGGAGCTGTTTTTT | CASSEGPSGTGELFF
TRBD2 | TRBJ2-7 | TRBV11-2 | - | TGTGCCAGCAGCTTAACTAGCGGGGACTACGAGCAGTACTTC | CASSLTSGDYEQYF
- | TRBJ2-1 | TRBV29-1 | - | TGCAGCGTTGAAACAGGGAAGCTTCCCTACAATGAGCAGTTCTTC | CSVETGKLPYNEQFF
- | TRBJ2-2 | TRBV27 | - | TGTGCCAGCAGTCCCGGAAGGGACAAGAACACCGGGGAGCTGTTTTTT | CASSPGRDKNTGELFF
- | TRBJ1-2 | TRBV27 | - | TGTGCCAGCAGTTCCCCAGCCGGGGGGATCCAGGGCTACACCTTC | CASSSPAGGIQGYTF
- | TRBJ1-6 | TRBV4-3 | - | TGCGCCAGCAGCCAAGATGCAGGGCTTAATTCACCCCTCCACTTT | CASSQDAGLNSPLHF
- | TRBJ2-7 | TRBV18 | - | TGTGCCAGCTCATCTTCCTACGAGCAGTACTTC | CASSSSYEQYF
TRBD1 | TRBJ2-7 | TRBV6-1 | - | TGTGCCAGCAGTGAAGGGTGGACAGGGGTCTACGAGCAGTACTTC | CASSEGWTGVYEQYF
- | TRBJ2-4 | TRBV13 | - | TGTGCCAGTAGCGACCCCATATCCCGGGGGAACATTCAGTACTTC | CASSDPISRGNIQYF
- | TRBJ2-7 | TRBV6-6 | - | TGTGCCAGCAGTTACTCAGCAGGGTTTGACGAGCAGTACTTC | CASSYSAGFDEQYF
TRBD2 | TRBJ2-2 | TRBV7-9 | - | TGTGCCAGCAGCGCCGGACTAGCGGGGGAAACCGGGGAGCTGTTTTTT | CASSAGLAGETGELFF
TRBD1 | TRBJ1-1 | TRBV5-1 | - | TGCGCCAGCAGCTTGGATTGGGGACAGGGGGCGCGAACTGAAGCTTTCTTT | CASSLDWGQGARTEAFF
TRBD2 | TRBJ2-3 | TRBV6-6 | - | TGTGCCAGCAGTCCATCCCGGACTAGCTCAGATACGCAGTATTTT | CASSPSRTSSDTQYF
- | TRBJ2-3 | TRBV29-1 | - | TGCAGCGTTGAAGATGCGAAGGGGTACGATACGCAGTATTTT | CSVEDAKGYDTQYF
TRBD1 | TRBJ1-6 | TRBV4-2 | - | TGTGCCAGCAGCCGGTACGGGACAGGGAGATTTATTAATTCACCCCTCCACTTT | CASSRYGTGRFINSPLHF
- | TRBJ1-1 | TRBV27 | once | TGTGCCAGCAGTTTAACAGGGTTCGATGGCTGGAACACTGAAGCTTTCTTT | CASSLTGFDGWNTEAFF
- | TRBJ2-5 | TRBV5-5 | - | TGTGCCAGCAGCTTGGGGACGTGGGGCGGGAAAGAGACCCAGTACTTC | CASSLGTWGGKETQYF
TRBD1 | TRBJ1-4 | TRBV5-1 | - | TGCGCCAGCAGCCCAGACAGGGGGCTGAATGAAAAACTGTTTTTT | CASSPDRGLNEKLFF
- | TRBJ1-1 | TRBV6-1 | - | TGTGCCAGCAGCACTCTACAGATGAACACTGAAGCTTTCTTT | CASSTLQMNTEAFF
TRBD1 | TRBJ2-1 | TRBV27 | - | TGTGCCAGCAGTCTCGGGACAGGGCGGGTCTTC | CASSLGTGRVF
- | TRBJ2-5 | TRBV12-5 | - | TGTGCTAGTGGTTTTCAAGGGAGGGAGACCCAGTACTTC | CASGFQGRETQYF
- | TRBJ2-1 | TRBV4-1 | - | TGCGCCAGCAGCCAAGGTCCGGGGGTGAATGAGCAGTTCTTC | CASSQGPGVNEQFF
- | TRBJ1-4 | TRBV4-3 | - | TGCGCCAGCAGCCAATACGGACAGAGAGCAACTAATGAAAAACTGTTTTTT | CASSQYGQRATNEKLFF
- | TRBJ2-1 | TRBV5-4 | - | TGTGCCAGCAGCTTCTACGGCAATGAGCAGTTCTTC | CASSFYGNEQFF
- | TRBJ2-2 | TRBV5-1 | - | TGCGCCAGCAAACCGCCGGGACACCCCACCGGGGAGCTGTTTTTT | CASKPPGHPTGELFF
- | TRBJ2-1 | TRBV6-5 | once | TGTGCCAGCAGTCCCCGGGGTTACAATGAGCAGTTCTTC | CASSPRGYNEQFF
- | TRBJ1-1 | TRBV13 | - | TGTGCCAGCAGCTCAGGCCCGCTCGAGGTTCAGTTC | CASSSGPLEVQF
- | TRBJ2-7 | TRBV2 | - | TGTGCCAGCAGTGAAGGGCAGGGGAACGGCGAGCAGTACTTC | CASSEGQGNGEQYF
- | TRBJ2-7 | TRBV7-2 | - | TGTGCCAGCAGCTTCGACAGTTACGAGCAGTACTTC | CASSFDSYEQYF
- | TRBJ1-5 | TRBV7-9 | - | TGTGCCAGCGGCCATACAGTGGGCAATCAGCCCCAGCATTTT | CASGHTVGNQPQHF
- | TRBJ1-6 | TRBV10-3 | - | TGTGCCATCAGCAGGGGTTTATATAATTCACCCCTCCACTTT | CAISRGLYNSPLHF
- | TRBJ1-2 | TRBV4-3 | - | TGCGCCAGCAGCCAATATACTGGTCTCAGGTCCGGATCTAACTATGGCTACACCTTC | CASSQYTGLRSGSNYGYTF
TRBD1 | TRBJ1-2 | TRBV7-9 | - | TGTGCCAGCAGCCGCCCCACAGGGGATAGCCCCTATGGCTACACCTTC | CASSRPTGDSPYGYTF
TRBD2 | TRBJ2-2 | TRBV7-6 | - | TGTGCCAGCAGCTTATTACTATCGGGGGGGCCGGGCACCGGGGAGCTGTTTTTT | CASSLLLSGGPGTGELFF
- | TRBJ2-7 | TRBV19 | - | TGTGCCAGTAGTGTTACAGGGCCTGCCTACGAGCAGTACTTC | CASSVTGPAYEQYF
- | TRBJ2-5 | TRBV23-1 | - | TGCGCCAGCAGTCAATTAAAGCAGGACCAAGAGACCCAGTACTTC | CASSQLKQDQETQYF
TRBD1 | TRBJ1-1 | TRBV4-1 | - | TGCGCCAGCAGCCAAGATAGGGGGCAGTACACTGAAGCTTTCTTT | CASSQDRGQYTEAFF